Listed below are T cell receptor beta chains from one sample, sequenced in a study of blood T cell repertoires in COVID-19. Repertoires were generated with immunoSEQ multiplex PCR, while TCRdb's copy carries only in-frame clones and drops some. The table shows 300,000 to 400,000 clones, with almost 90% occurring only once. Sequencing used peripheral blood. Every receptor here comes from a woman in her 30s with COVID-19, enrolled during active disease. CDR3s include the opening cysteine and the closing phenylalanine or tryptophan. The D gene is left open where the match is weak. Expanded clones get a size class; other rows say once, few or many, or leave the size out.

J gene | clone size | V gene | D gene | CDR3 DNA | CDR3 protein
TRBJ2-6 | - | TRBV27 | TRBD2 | TGTGCCAGCAGTTTTCGACTAGCGGGGCTTAGCAGAGCTGGGGCCAACGTCCTGACTTTC | CASSFRLAGLSRAGANVLTF
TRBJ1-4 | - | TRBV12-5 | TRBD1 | TGTGCTAGTGGTCCGGGGACAGGGAGACACGTAAAACTGTTTTTT | CASGPGTGRHVKLFF
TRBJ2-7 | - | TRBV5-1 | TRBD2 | TGCGCCAGCAGCTTGGGCAGTCTAGCGGCCTACGAGCAGTACTTC | CASSLGSLAAYEQYF
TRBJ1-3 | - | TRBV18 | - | TGTGCCAGCTCACCTAACACAGGTATCAACTCTGGAAACACCATATATTTT | CASSPNTGINSGNTIYF
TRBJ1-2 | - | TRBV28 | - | TGTGCCAGCAGTTATGACGGTCTCCTACGGGGCTATGGCTACACCTTC | CASSYDGLLRGYGYTF
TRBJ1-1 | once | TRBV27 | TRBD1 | TGTGCCAGCAGTCAAAGAGGACAGGGCAGAGCTTTCTTT | CASSQRGQGRAFF
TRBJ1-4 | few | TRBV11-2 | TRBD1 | TGTGCCAGCAGCAAACGGGGGACAGGGAAAGAAAAACTGTTTTTT | CASSKRGTGKEKLFF
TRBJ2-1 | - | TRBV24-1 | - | TGTGCCACCAGTGATCCGACTAGTTACAATGAGCAGTTCTTC | CATSDPTSYNEQFF
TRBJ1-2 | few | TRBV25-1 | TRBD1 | TGTGCCAGCAGCGGGAAAGGGGGCACCTATGGCTACACCTTC | CASSGKGGTYGYTF
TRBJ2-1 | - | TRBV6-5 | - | TGTGCCAGCAATCAGGGATCCTACAATGAGCAGTTCTTC | CASNQGSYNEQFF
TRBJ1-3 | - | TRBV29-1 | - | TGCAGCGCCGGACTCACTGGAAACACCATATATTTT | CSAGLTGNTIYF
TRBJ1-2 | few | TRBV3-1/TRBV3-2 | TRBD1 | TGTGCCAGCAGTCTAGGACAGGCGGTCTATGGCTACACCTTC | CASSLGQAVYGYTF
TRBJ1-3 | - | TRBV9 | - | TGTGCCAGCAGCGTTCAAGGGCAGGGATCCGGAAACACCATATATTTT | CASSVQGQGSGNTIYF
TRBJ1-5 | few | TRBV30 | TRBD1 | TGTGCCTGGGGGACAGGGATGGAGGCCCAGCCCCAGCATTTT | CAWGTGMEAQPQHF
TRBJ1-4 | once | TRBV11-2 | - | TGTGCCAGCAGCTTGAGGGCCGATCGTAGAACTAATGAAAAACTGTTTTTT | CASSLRADRRTNEKLFF
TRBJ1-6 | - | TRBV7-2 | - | TGTGCCAGCAGCTTGATGCAGGGGCCCAATTCACCCCTCCACTTT | CASSLMQGPNSPLHF
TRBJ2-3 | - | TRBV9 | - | TGTGCCAGCAGCGAGTCCCCAGCGCCCGGCGCAGATACGCAGTATTTT | CASSESPAPGADTQYF
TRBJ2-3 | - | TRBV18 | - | TGTGCCAGCTCACCGATCGCGGGATCTAGCACAGATACGCAGTATTTT | CASSPIAGSSTDTQYF
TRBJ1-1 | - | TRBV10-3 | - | TGTGCCATCAGTGAGTCTACAGGGAACACTGAAGCTTTCTTT | CAISESTGNTEAFF
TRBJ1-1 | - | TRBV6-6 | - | TGTGCCAGCAGTTATAACGGGAGGGCGGACACTGAAGCTTTCTTT | CASSYNGRADTEAFF